A single T cell receptor (beta chain) is shown here with its context. The entry originates in a study of blood T cell repertoires in COVID-19. Clones were read by immunoSEQ multiplex PCR, and TCRdb kept only the in-frame ones, dropping some. The sample lists about 210,000 clones; 92% were seen once. This CDR3 has 14 amino acids. The sequenced sample was peripheral blood. The origin of this receptor is a man aged 25-45 years with acute or convalescent COVID-19. The chain recombines TRBV12-2 with TRBJ2-7; the table's D call, TRBD2, was not checked against the DNA. TRBV12-2 has pseudogene status. CDR3 coding DNA: TGTGCAAGTCGCCCCTACGAAATCTCCTACGAGCAGTACTTC. It specifies CASRPYEISYEQYF.